One T cell receptor beta chain is described in this entry. Its antigen is not known. This CDR3 spans 13 amino acids. Per germline, CDR1 GTSNPN and CDR2 SVGIG (reference sequence). With 4 bases removed from V and 8 bases from J, the gap between germline ends came to 14 bases. These data originate in a study of shared clonotypes between healthy human individuals. Study information: CD8 memory received one plate per donor, CD8 naive two, CD4 memory three and CD4 naive three. Study-wide findings and caveats: Inspection by rarefaction showed sorted-subset sequencing to be incomplete despite large depth.

Measured with immunoSEQ multiplex PCR; TCRdb has only the in-frame clones, and not every one. The top ten clones hold 0.36% of a sample with approximately 2.5 million clones, under 95% of them seen once. The specimen was naive CD4+ T cells from PBMCs. The sample's subset: CD45RA+ positively selected. This clonotype was sampled from a young man in good health. Some clones in this sample may be carry-over from other donors' samples. V is TRBV30 and J is TRBJ1-4, with D perhaps TRBD1 (5 bases). The CDR3 loop is CAWTPQSGEKLFF. The CDR3 DNA sequence: TGTGCCTGGACCCCACAGTCAGGGGAAAAACTGTTTTTT.